Listed here are 2 T cell receptor beta chains from one sample, sequenced in a study of cytomegalovirus exposure and HLA in healthy donors. With 60 Vbeta and 13 Jbeta primers, the PCR was carried out. The repertoire was sequenced with immunoSEQ multiplex PCR; TCRdb's copy has only in-frame clones and lacks some. The sample holds more than 80,000 clones, about three quarters seen once. Sequencing used PBMCs. The source is a woman between 50 and 59 years old in good health and CMV-seropositive.

The chain couples TRBV7-2 to TRBJ2-2; TRBD2 aligns across 7 bases. CDR1 and CDR2 from the germline V gene are SGHTA and FQGNSA. J gave up 1 base and V 3 bases, and 8 bases lay outside the gene matches. CDR3 length equals 17 residues. CDR3 region: CASSLGRAGRNTGELFF. The CDR3 DNA reads TGTGCCAGCAGCTTGGGGAGGGCAGGGCGGAACACCGGGGAGCTGTTTTTT.

The chain links TRBV30 to TRBJ1-1; 7 bases line up with TRBD1. The CDR3 runs 15 residues. The V gene end was trimmed by 0 bases and the J gene end by 2 bases; junction bases not matched to a gene: 6. Germline V gives CDR1 GTSNPN, CDR2 SVGIG (reference sequence). The CDR3 DNA is TGTGCCTGGAGTGTGTGGGGGACAGCAAACACTGAAGCTTTCTTT. It yields the protein CAWSVWGTANTEAFF. The full variable domain, rest sourced from reference TRBV30 and TRBJ1-1, is SQTIHQWPATLVQPVGSPLSLECTVEGTSNPNLYWYRQAAGRGLQLLFYSVGIGQISSEVPQNLSASRPQDRQFILSSKKLLLSDSGFYLCAWSVWGTANTEAFFGQGTRLTVV.